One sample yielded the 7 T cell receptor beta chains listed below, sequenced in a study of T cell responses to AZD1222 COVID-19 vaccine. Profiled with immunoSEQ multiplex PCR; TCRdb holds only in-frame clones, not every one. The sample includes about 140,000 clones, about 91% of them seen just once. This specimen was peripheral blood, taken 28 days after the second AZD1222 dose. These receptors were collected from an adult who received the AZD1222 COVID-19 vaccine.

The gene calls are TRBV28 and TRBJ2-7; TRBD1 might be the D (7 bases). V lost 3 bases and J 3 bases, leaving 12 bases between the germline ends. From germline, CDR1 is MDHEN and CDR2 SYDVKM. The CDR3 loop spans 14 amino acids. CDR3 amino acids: CASSLGGQIYEQYF. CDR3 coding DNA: TGTGCCAGCAGTTTGGGGGGACAGATCTACGAGCAGTACTTC.

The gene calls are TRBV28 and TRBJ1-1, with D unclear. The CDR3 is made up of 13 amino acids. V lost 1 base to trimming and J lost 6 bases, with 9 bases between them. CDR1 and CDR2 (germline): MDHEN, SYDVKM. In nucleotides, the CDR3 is TGTGCCAGCAGTTTATTCTCCTTAGCTGAAGCTTTCTTT. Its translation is CASSLFSLAEAFF.

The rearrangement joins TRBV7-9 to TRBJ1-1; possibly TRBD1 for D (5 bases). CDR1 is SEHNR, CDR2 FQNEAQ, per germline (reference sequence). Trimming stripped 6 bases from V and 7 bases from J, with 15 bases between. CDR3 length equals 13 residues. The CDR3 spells CASRGWAGHEAFF. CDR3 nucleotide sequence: TGTGCCAGCAGGGGGTGGGCAGGACATGAAGCTTTCTTT.

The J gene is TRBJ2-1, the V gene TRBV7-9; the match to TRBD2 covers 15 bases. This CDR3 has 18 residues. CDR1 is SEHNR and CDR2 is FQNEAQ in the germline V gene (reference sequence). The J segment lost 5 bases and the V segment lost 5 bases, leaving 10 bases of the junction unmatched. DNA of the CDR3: TGTGCCAGCAGCGCTAGAGGACTAGCGGGAGGGCCCGACAATGAGCAGTTCTTC. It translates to CASSARGLAGGPDNEQFF.

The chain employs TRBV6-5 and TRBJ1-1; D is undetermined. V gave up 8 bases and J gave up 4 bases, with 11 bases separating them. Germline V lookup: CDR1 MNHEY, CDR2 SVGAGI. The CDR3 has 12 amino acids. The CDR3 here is CASARVGTEAFF. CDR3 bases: TGTGCCAGCGCTAGGGTTGGCACTGAAGCTTTCTTT.

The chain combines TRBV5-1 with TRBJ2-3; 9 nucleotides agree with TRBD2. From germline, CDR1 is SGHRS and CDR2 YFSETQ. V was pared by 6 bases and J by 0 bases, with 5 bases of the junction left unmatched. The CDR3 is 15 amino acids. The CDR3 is CASTLGLASTDTQYF. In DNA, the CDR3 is TGCGCCAGCACGTTGGGACTAGCAAGCACAGATACGCAGTATTTT.

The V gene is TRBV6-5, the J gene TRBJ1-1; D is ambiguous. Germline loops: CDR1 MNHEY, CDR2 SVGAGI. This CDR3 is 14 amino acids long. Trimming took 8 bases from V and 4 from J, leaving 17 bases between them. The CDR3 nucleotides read TGTGCCAGCGCCACAAAAGGGTCGGGCACTGAAGCTTTCTTT. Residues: CASATKGSGTEAFF.